The 23 T cell receptor beta chains in this list originate from one sample, sequenced in a study of shared T cell receptors in the human thymus. The table came from immunoSEQ multiplex PCR; TCRdb's copy has only in-frame clones and leaves some out. The sample holds about 380,000 clones, 85% to 95% seen once. The sample was thymocytes. Every receptor here comes from a human donor.

The CDR3 loop reads CASSPPRTDRPYEQYF. The CDR3 DNA sequence: TGTGCCAGCAGCCCACCCAGAACGGACAGGCCGTACGAGCAGTACTTC. This chain uses TRBV7-2 with TRBJ2-7; TRBD1 agrees at 7 bases. Germline V gives CDR1 SGHTA, CDR2 FQGNSA. There are 16 residues in the CDR3. The V and J ends lost 5 bases and 4 bases, in that order; junction bases with no gene match: 14.

A note on this clone: At one end the junction does not follow the germline gene, possibly because of a read error. This rearrangement joins TRBV28 to TRBJ2-2, with no clear D. The CDR3 consists of 16 residues. The germline CDR1 and CDR2 sequences are MDHEN and SYDVKM. The CDR3 loop reads CASSFLRNANTGELFF. CDR3 coding DNA: TGTGCCAGCAGTTTTTTGAGAAACGCGAACACTGGGGAGCTGTTTTTT.

The J gene is TRBJ2-2, the V gene TRBV6-5; D may be TRBD1 (8 bases). The CDR3 is made up of 16 amino acids. Deletions cut 2 bases from V and 6 bases from J, with 16 bases between. Germline V gene data show CDR1 as MNHEY and CDR2 as SVGAGI. CDR3 in amino acids: CASSYPHRGGAGELFF. Here the CDR3 DNA reads TGTGCCAGCAGTTACCCCCACAGGGGGGGGGCCGGGGAGCTGTTTTTT.

The V gene is TRBV5-1, the J gene TRBJ2-7; TRBD2 matches 12 bases. CDR1 SGHRS and CDR2 YFSETQ come from the germline V gene. The CDR3 extends over 18 amino acids. The ends lost 0 bases at V and 5 bases at J; junction bases unmatched: 12. Written as DNA, the CDR3 is TGCGCCAGCAGCTTGGAGGCTAGCGGGAGGGCAATATGGCACGAGCAGTACTTC. Its protein is CASSLEASGRAIWHEQYF.

The V call is TRBV9, the J call TRBJ2-3; no reliable D call. Trimming removed 4 bases at V and 4 bases at J, with 7 bases between. The germline CDR1 and CDR2 sequences are SGDLS and YYNGEE. The CDR3 runs to 12 residues. The CDR3 here is CASSPVPDTQYF. CDR3 coding DNA: TGTGCCAGCAGCCCCGTCCCAGATACGCAGTATTTT.

The chain employs TRBV29-1 and TRBJ1-4; D remains unclear. The V gene lost 4 bases and the J gene lost 3 bases, with 6 bases spanning the gap. Per the germline V gene, CDR1 is SQVTM and CDR2 is ANQGSEA. The CDR3 runs 12 residues. DNA for the CDR3: TGCAGCGTTGGGCACCCTAATGAAAAACTGTTTTTT. It codes for CSVGHPNEKLFF.

The chain has TRBV27 and TRBJ2-7; a possible D gene is TRBD1 (5 bases). V was cut by 2 bases and J by 5 bases, with 7 bases left in between. The germline V gene encodes CDR1 MNHEY and CDR2 SMNVEV (reference sequence). CDR3 size: 12 residues. The DNA of the CDR3 is TGTGCCAGCAGTTTAGAAGGGGACGAGCAGTACTTC. It yields the protein CASSLEGDEQYF.

The gene calls are TRBV13 and TRBJ1-5; D remains unclear. CDR3 length equals 13 residues. The V gene's germline CDR1 is PRHDT and CDR2 FYEKMQ (reference sequence). Deletions cut 3 bases from V and 4 bases from J, with 7 bases between. CDR3 amino acids: CASSFTRNQPQHF. As DNA, the CDR3 is TGTGCCAGCAGCTTTACCCGTAATCAGCCCCAGCATTTT.

The chain links TRBV4-3 to TRBJ2-3; tentative D call: TRBD2 (6 bases). The CDR3 totals 16 residues. Germline-derived CDR1 and CDR2 are LGHNA and YSLEER. Trimming removed 1 base from V and 1 base from J, with 12 bases in between. CDR3 region: CASSQVPGLGTDTQYF. DNA of the CDR3: TGCGCCAGCAGCCAAGTACCGGGACTGGGCACAGATACGCAGTATTTT.

The rearrangement joins TRBV5-6 to TRBJ1-2; TRBD1 aligns across 10 bases. The CDR3 totals 18 residues. With 3 bases clipped from V and 2 bases from J, the junction kept 13 bases outside the gene matches. Per the germline V gene, CDR1 is SGHDT and CDR2 is YYEEEE. In nucleotides, the CDR3 is TGTGCCAGCAGCTCCACCAGACTCCGGGACAGGGGCAACTATGGCTACACCTTC. This encodes CASSSTRLRDRGNYGYTF.

This chain uses TRBV7-2 with TRBJ2-1; 12 nucleotides agree with TRBD1. V shed 0 bases and J 1 base; nucleotides not matched to a gene: 4. Per the germline V gene, CDR1 is SGHTA and CDR2 is FQGNSA. This CDR3 contains 18 residues. DNA of the CDR3: TGTGCCAGCAGCTTAGCCGGGACAGGGGGCGCTTCCTACAATGAGCAGTTCTTC. Translating it yields CASSLAGTGGASYNEQFF.

V and J are TRBV5-1 and TRBJ2-6; D remains unclear. CDR3 length equals 13 residues. The V gene's germline CDR1 is SGHRS and CDR2 YFSETQ. V was cut by 5 bases and J by 0 bases, with 3 bases left in between. DNA of the CDR3: TGCGCCAGCAGAGGCTCTGGGGCCAACGTCCTGACTTTC. Residues: CASRGSGANVLTF.

The chain recombines TRBV5-6 with TRBJ1-1; D is possibly TRBD1 (5 bases). V lost 1 base and J 1 base, leaving 20 bases between the germline ends. This CDR3 region has 18 residues. Germline loops: CDR1 SGHDT, CDR2 YYEEEE. The CDR3 DNA sequence: TGTGCCAGCAGCTTGTACATACACAGGATATGGAGGAACACTGAAGCTTTCTTT. Translating gives CASSLYIHRIWRNTEAFF.

V and J are TRBV5-1 and TRBJ2-1, with TRBD2 matching 14 bases. The CDR3 is 17 amino acids. Per the germline V gene, CDR1 is SGHRS and CDR2 is YFSETQ. The V gene end was trimmed by 3 bases and the J gene end by 6 bases; junction bases not matched to a gene: 8. CDR3 protein: CASSSGTSGSASNEQFF. DNA for the CDR3: TGCGCCAGCAGCTCTGGGACTAGCGGGAGCGCCAGCAATGAGCAGTTCTTC.

This chain uses TRBV29-1 with TRBJ2-7, with 7 bases matching TRBD1. The CDR3 is 14 residues long. CDR1 and CDR2 from the germline V gene are SQVTM and ANQGSEA. Trimming cost V 4 bases and J 3 bases; bases outside gene matches: 9. The CDR3 region is CSVGDSRIIYEQYF. The CDR3 nucleotides are TGCAGCGTTGGGGACAGTAGGATCATCTACGAGCAGTACTTC.

The gene calls are TRBV14 and TRBJ2-7, with 8 bases that match TRBD1. This CDR3 contains 16 residues. V lost 4 bases, J lost 3 bases, and 11 bases stayed unmatched. Germline V CDR1 and CDR2: SGHDN, FVKESK. The DNA for the CDR3 is TGTGCCAGCAGCCGAACAATCGGACAGGGATACTACGAGCAGTACTTC. Translated: CASSRTIGQGYYEQYF.

The gene calls are TRBV25-1 and TRBJ2-1; 10 nucleotides match TRBD1. CDR3 size: 18 residues. Germline CDR1 reads MGHDK; CDR2 reads SYGVNS. V gave up 4 bases and J gave up 2 bases; unmatched junction bases: 11. The CDR3 reads CASSVGGQGPNPYNEQFF. CDR3 bases: TGTGCCAGCAGTGTAGGGGGACAGGGGCCTAACCCCTACAATGAGCAGTTCTTC.

This chain links TRBV30 with TRBJ2-1; 7 bases align to TRBD1. Trimming took 5 bases from V and 0 from J; bases not matched to a gene: 13. This CDR3 is built from 17 residues. In germline, CDR1 is GTSNPN, CDR2 SVGIG (reference sequence). The DNA of the CDR3 is TGTGCCTGGCACAGTCATGACAGGGCCTACTCCTACAATGAGCAGTTCTTC. It yields the protein CAWHSHDRAYSYNEQFF.

V gene TRBV7-8 combines with J gene TRBJ2-1; 9 bases agree with TRBD2. This CDR3 spans 18 amino acids. V lost 3 bases, J lost 8 bases, and 17 bases stayed unmatched. Germline values: CDR1 SGHVS, CDR2 FQNEAQ. DNA of the CDR3: TGTGCCAGCAGCTTCTGTCATAGCGGGAGAGACTGGTGGCATGAGCAGTTCTTC. As protein: CASSFCHSGRDWWHEQFF.

This chain connects TRBV5-8 to TRBJ2-5; D not resolved. CDR1 SGHTS and CDR2 YDEGEE come from the germline V gene. The CDR3 runs 15 residues. Trimming stripped 1 base from V and 5 bases from J, with 15 bases between. DNA of the CDR3: TGTGCCAGCAGCTTGCGCAGCAGGTTTATTGAGACCCAGTACTTC. As protein: CASSLRSRFIETQYF.

This chain uses TRBV4-3 with TRBJ2-7, with 7 bases aligning to TRBD2. The ends lost 4 bases at V and 4 bases at J; junction bases unmatched: 7. Germline assignment: CDR1 LGHNA and CDR2 YSLEER. This CDR3 region has 14 residues. The CDR3 spells CASSLSGVGYEQYF. CDR3 nucleotides: TGCGCCAGCAGCCTGAGCGGGGTGGGGTACGAGCAGTACTTC.

This clone has just a few counts. The chain combines TRBV27 with TRBJ2-3; D might be TRBD1 (6 bases). Trimming took 7 bases from V and 3 from J, leaving 17 bases between them. Germline loops: CDR1 MNHEY, CDR2 SMNVEV (reference sequence). The CDR3 extends over 15 amino acids. This CDR3 reads CASKVTGCETDTQYF. Here the CDR3 DNA reads TGTGCCAGCAAGGTTACAGGGTGTGAAACAGATACGCAGTATTTT.

The chain joins TRBV28 to TRBJ1-4; tentatively, D is TRBD1 (5 bases). Looked up from germline, CDR1 is MDHEN and CDR2 is SYDVKM. The germline V and J ends were trimmed by 4 bases and 7 bases, with 10 bases remaining between them. The CDR3 runs to 13 residues. This CDR3 is CASSSQVVEKLFF. The CDR3 nucleotides read TGTGCCAGCAGTTCACAGGTCGTTGAAAAACTGTTTTTT.